This paragraph covers one T cell receptor beta chain sequence. Its antigen is not known. This sample was taken from a study of blood T cells in healthy people across ages. General study results and limits: Those diversity estimates obtained from one million T cells were thought to be underestimates.

It was with a sample-barcoded 5' primer and a J-beta primer mix that a second PCR of roughly 7 to 12 cycles was run. Every single cDNA molecule received a tag from a template-switch adaptor with 12 random nucleotides. TCRdb fed the 5' RACE reads into MiXCR, producing one record per CDR3 protein. The table includes roughly 500,000 distinct CDR3 sequences, 25% to 30% detected once. Germline V lookup: CDR1 MNHEY, CDR2 SVGAGI. This CDR3 contains 13 residues. Trimming stripped 2 bases from V and 10 bases from J, with 14 bases between. Each sample provided at least 6 micrograms of extracted total RNA. The sample taken for sequencing was blood. This chain connects TRBV6-5 to TRBJ1-1; D uncertain. The receptor was derived from a woman in her sixties or seventies in good health. CDR3 in DNA: TGTGCCAGCAGTTACCAGGACCACCAGGCAGCTTTCTTT. This codes for CASSYQDHQAAFF.